One sample yielded the 29 T cell receptor beta chains listed below, sequenced in a study of circulating tumor DNA in untreated peripheral T-cell lymphoma. The table came from immunoSEQ multiplex PCR; TCRdb's copy has only in-frame clones and leaves some out. In the table there are about 5,000 clones, under 80% of which are singletons. The sample comprised tumor tissue. These receptor sequences come from a human donor with peripheral T-cell lymphoma.

This clone was found a few times. The chain has TRBV12-2 and TRBJ1-5; the table names TRBD1, a call not compared with the DNA. TRBV12-2 has pseudogene status. The CDR3 loop spans 17 amino acids. The CDR3 DNA sequence: TGTGCAAGTCGCTTAGCGCGCATGACAGGGGATGGTCAGCCCCAGCATTTT. Its protein is CASRLARMTGDGQPQHF.

The chain recombines TRBV12-2 with TRBJ1-1. TRBV12-2 is classified as a pseudogene. The CDR3 is 16 amino acids. The CDR3 reads CASRLAVGGKNTEAFF. The DNA of the CDR3 is TGTGCAAGTCGCTTAGCGGTCGGGGGAAAGAACACTGAAGCTTTCTTT.

In this sample, this clone turned up once. The V gene is TRBV7-6, the J gene TRBJ2-1; no clear D gene. CDR1 SGHVS and CDR2 FNYEAQ come from the germline V gene. The CDR3 is made up of 14 amino acids. V lost 3 bases, J lost 8 bases, and 14 bases lay in between. This CDR3 is CASSLEYVGDEQFF. The CDR3 DNA is TGTGCCAGCAGCTTGGAATACGTGGGCGATGAGCAGTTCTTC.

In this sample, this clone turned up a few times. The chain has TRBV27 and TRBJ2-1, with 11 bases lining up with TRBD2. CDR3 length: 18 residues. V shed 4 bases and J 9 bases; nucleotides not matched to a gene: 17. Germline V lookup: CDR1 MNHEY, CDR2 SMNVEV (reference sequence). In DNA form, the CDR3 reads TGTGCCAGCAGTTCTTTCGCTAGCGGGAGGTTTGAGGACACTGAGCAGTTCTTC. This translates into CASSSFASGRFEDTEQFF.

The chain employs TRBV6-4 and TRBJ1-1; D perhaps matches TRBD1 (6 bases). V shed 3 bases and J shed 8 bases, with 13 bases lying between them. Germline CDR1 MRHNA, CDR2 SNTAGT. The CDR3 sequence is 13 residues long. The CDR3 here is CASSEDGGSEAFF. In DNA form, the CDR3 reads TGTGCCAGCAGTGAAGACGGGGGCAGCGAAGCTTTCTTT.

Only a few counts were recorded for this clone. V gene TRBV30 combines with J gene TRBJ1-2, with TRBD1 matching over 8 bases. CDR1 GTSNPN and CDR2 SVGIG come from the germline V gene (reference sequence). The CDR3 length is 13 residues. V trimming: 3 bases; J trimming: 7 bases; junction bases outside the gene matches: 7. CDR3 DNA: TGTGCCTGGAGCATCGGACAGGGCCTTGGCTACACCTTC. Translated: CAWSIGQGLGYTF. Supplemented by reference TRBV30 and TRBJ1-2, the full variable domain reads SQTIHQWPATLVQPVGSPLSLECTVEGTSNPNLYWYRQAAGRGLQLLFYSVGIGQISSEVPQNLSASRPQDRQFILSSKKLLLSDSGFYLCAWSIGQGLGYTFGSGTRLTVV.

The chain links TRBV11-3 to TRBJ2-5; possibly TRBD2 for D (5 bases). The ends were cut back, 3 bases at V and 4 bases at J, with 18 bases in the middle. The CDR3 covers 16 residues. Germline V lookup: CDR1 SGHNT, CDR2 YENEEA. The CDR3 loop reads CASSLALRGPGETQYF. Here the CDR3 DNA reads TGTGCCAGCAGCTTGGCTCTGCGAGGGCCCGGAGAGACCCAGTACTTC.

CDR3 protein: CASSKGQKETQYF. In DNA, the CDR3 is TGTGCCAGTAGTAAAGGACAGAAAGAGACCCAGTACTTC. The V call is TRBV19, the J call TRBJ2-5; possible D gene TRBD1, 6 bases. V was pared by 4 bases and J by 3 bases, with 9 bases between. Germline loops: CDR1 LNHDA, CDR2 SQIVND (reference sequence). This CDR3 region has 13 residues.

This clone has only a few counts. V usage is TRBV18 and J usage is TRBJ1-1, with 9 bases that match TRBD1. With V trimmed by 6 bases and J by 3 bases, 14 bases remained unmatched. The CDR3 consists of 17 residues. Germline-derived CDR1 and CDR2 are KGHSH and LQKENI. The CDR3 sequence: CASSALPGQGPDTEAFF. DNA for the CDR3: TGTGCCAGCTCTGCACTCCCGGGACAGGGACCCGACACTGAAGCTTTCTTT.

V and J are TRBV30 and TRBJ2-1; TRBD2 agrees at 11 bases. Trimming cost V 4 bases and J 8 bases; bases outside gene matches: 7. The germline gives CDR1 GTSNPN, CDR2 SVGIG (reference sequence). CDR3 length: 14 amino acids. DNA for the CDR3: TGTGCCTGGAAACTAGCGGGAGCTGGCCATGAGCAGTTCTTC. Amino acid sequence: CAWKLAGAGHEQFF.

This chain connects TRBV19 to TRBJ2-5, with D unclear. The V end was cut by 5 bases, the J end by 1 base, with 11 bases between. The CDR3 extends over 14 amino acids. Germline-derived CDR1 and CDR2 are LNHDA and SQIVND (reference sequence). The CDR3 is CASSSQKSQETQYF. DNA of the CDR3: TGTGCCAGTAGTTCCCAGAAGTCCCAAGAGACCCAGTACTTC. The variable domain in full, with the rest retrieved from reference TRBV19 and TRBJ2-5, is DGGITQSPKYLFRKEGQNVTLSCEQNLNHDAMYWYRQDPGQGLRLIYYSQIVNDFQKGDIAEGYSVSREKKESFPLTVTSAQKNPTAFYLCASSSQKSQETQYFGPGTRLLVL.

V gene TRBV10-2 combines with J gene TRBJ2-1; D perhaps matches TRBD2 (6 bases). Germline V CDR1 and CDR2: WSHSY, SAAADI. V lost 6 bases to trimming and J lost 6 bases, with 15 bases between them. The CDR3 is 14 amino acids. In nucleotides, the CDR3 is TGCGCCAGCAGGGCGTCTAGCGTGGGCAATGAGCAGTTCTTC. Its translation: CASRASSVGNEQFF.

The chain joins TRBV11-3 to TRBJ2-2, with 9 bases matching TRBD1. The V segment lost 5 bases and the J segment 6 bases; nucleotides outside the gene matches: 10. CDR3 length: 16 amino acids. Germline CDR1 SGHNT, CDR2 YENEEA. The CDR3 coding sequence is TGTGCCAGCAGCAAAACCGGGACAGGGCAAGCCGGGGAGCTGTTTTTT. Its translation: CASSKTGTGQAGELFF.

The chain combines TRBV19 with TRBJ2-7; D is perhaps TRBD1 (5 bases). This CDR3 spans 14 amino acids. Germline CDR1 reads LNHDA; CDR2 reads SQIVND (reference sequence). Trimming removed 2 bases at V and 2 bases at J, with 10 bases between. DNA for the CDR3: TGTGCCAGTAGTATAATCGACAGACCCTACGAGCAGTACTTC. This sequence encodes CASSIIDRPYEQYF.

Only a few counts were recorded for this clone. The chain is built from TRBV29-1 and TRBJ2-1, with TRBD2 as a possible D gene (5 bases). The germline V gene encodes CDR1 SQVTM and CDR2 ANQGSEA. This CDR3 comprises 18 residues. V was clipped by 6 bases and J by 5 bases, with 29 bases between them. The CDR3 protein is CSVRLKSRSWNSDNEQFF. The DNA for the CDR3 is TGCAGCGTCCGGTTGAAGTCCAGGTCGTGGAATAGCGACAATGAGCAGTTCTTC.

The rearrangement links TRBV29-1 to TRBJ1-2, with D possibly TRBD1 on 5 matching bases. CDR3 size: 12 residues. Trimming cost V 5 bases and J 5 bases, with 12 bases left between them. Germline V gene sequence: CDR1 SQVTM, CDR2 ANQGSEA. CDR3 amino acids: CSVQGMDYGYTF. The CDR3 DNA reads as TGCAGCGTTCAGGGTATGGATTATGGCTACACCTTC. Based on the CDR3 plus reference TRBV29-1 and TRBJ1-2, the full variable domain is SAVISQKPSRDICQRGTSLTIQCQVDSQVTMMFWYRQQPGQSLTLIATANQGSEATYESGFVIDKFPISRPNLTFSTLTVSNMSPEDSSIYLCSVQGMDYGYTFGSGTRLTVV.

J is TRBJ1-3 and V is TRBV6-8; 7 nucleotides align to TRBD1. The CDR3 covers 15 residues. The germline gives CDR1 MNHGY, CDR2 SAAAGT. V was clipped by 7 bases and J by 2 bases; unmatched bases: 8. CDR3 protein: CASTTDREAGNTIYF. CDR3 DNA: TGTGCCAGCACCACAGACAGGGAAGCTGGAAACACCATATATTTT.

V and J are TRBV30 and TRBJ1-5; D is unclear. V was pared by 2 bases and J by 0 bases, with 5 bases between. CDR1 and CDR2 (germline): GTSNPN, SVGIG (reference sequence). CDR3 size: 13 residues. In DNA, the CDR3 is TGTGCCTGGAGTAGGTATAGCAATCAGCCCCAGCATTTT. This encodes CAWSRYSNQPQHF. Using reference TRBV30 and TRBJ1-5 for the parts outside the CDR3, the full variable domain is SQTIHQWPATLVQPVGSPLSLECTVEGTSNPNLYWYRQAAGRGLQLLFYSVGIGQISSEVPQNLSASRPQDRQFILSSKKLLLSDSGFYLCAWSRYSNQPQHFGDGTRLSIL.

The chain uses TRBV1 and TRBJ1-2; the D call of TRBD1 is as the table states it, not checked on the DNA. TRBV1 is listed as a pseudogene. The length of the CDR3 is 17 residues. This CDR3 reads CASSQDRGTGGVYGYTF. CDR3 DNA sequence: TGCGCCAGCAGCCAAGATAGGGGGACAGGGGGTGTCTATGGTTACACCTTC.

J is TRBJ1-1 and V is TRBV10-3; no clear D gene. This CDR3 is built from 14 residues. Per germline, CDR1 ENHRY and CDR2 SYGVKD. Trimming removed 0 bases from V and 10 bases from J, with 15 bases in between. In DNA form, the CDR3 reads TGTGCCATCAGTGAGTCGAGCCGGGAGGACGGAGCTTTCTTT. Its protein product is CAISESSREDGAFF.

The rearrangement links TRBV14 to TRBJ2-2; weak D call: TRBD1 (6 bases). Trimming left V 2 bases short and J 6 bases short, with 10 bases between. This CDR3 comprises 14 residues. Germline CDR1 SGHDN, CDR2 FVKESK. The CDR3 nucleotides are TGTGCCAGCAGCCAATCACAGGGATCCGGGGAGCTGTTTTTT. This translates into CASSQSQGSGELFF. The entire variable domain, with the rest obtained from reference TRBV14 and TRBJ2-2, is as follows: EAGVTQFPSHSVIEKGQTVTLRCDPISGHDNLYWYRRVMGKEIKFLLHFVKESKQDESGMPNNRFLAERTGGTYSTLKVQPAELEDSGVYFCASSQSQGSGELFFGEGSRLTVL.

V and J are TRBV28 and TRBJ2-2; 7 bases line up with TRBD2. Germline V CDR1 and CDR2: MDHEN, SYDVKM. The CDR3 spans 14 residues. V lost 6 bases to trimming and J lost 5 bases; unmatched junction nucleotides: 6. This CDR3 is CASRPGLRTGELFF. In DNA form, the CDR3 reads TGTGCCAGCAGGCCGGGACTACGAACCGGGGAGCTGTTTTTT.

This chain connects TRBV7-5 to TRBJ2-1; TRBD2, the D gene given by the table, was not confirmed from the DNA. TRBV7-5 is a recognized pseudogene. The CDR3 is 15 residues long. The CDR3 loop is CASSLDGTSYNEQFF. CDR3 DNA sequence: TGTGCCAGCAGCTTAGACGGGACTAGTTATAATGAGCAGTTCTTC.

This clone was detected once. The genes are TRBV6-8 and TRBJ2-1; D not certain. The CDR3 has 14 amino acids. Trimming stripped 0 bases from V and 8 bases from J, with 11 bases between. Germline lookup yields CDR1 MNHGY and CDR2 SAAAGT. This chain's CDR3 is CASSYSWQVDEQFF. CDR3 DNA: TGTGCCAGCAGTTACTCGTGGCAGGTCGATGAGCAGTTCTTC.

Worth noting for this clone: The junction and the germline gene differ at one end; a read error may be behind it. The genes are TRBV6-8 and TRBJ2-2, with D possibly being TRBD2 (6 bases). CDR3 size: 17 residues. Germline values: CDR1 MNHGY, CDR2 SAAAGT. Here the CDR3 reads CAISAGTPNPNTGELFF. The DNA for the CDR3 is TGTGCCATCAGTGCCGGGACTCCTAACCCGAACACCGGGGAGCTGTTTTTT.

This sequence joins TRBV19 and TRBJ1-2; D may be TRBD1 (5 bases). Looked up from germline, CDR1 is LNHDA and CDR2 is SQIVND (reference sequence). This CDR3 is built from 13 residues. Trimming removed 5 bases at V and 4 bases at J, with 11 bases between. The CDR3 coding sequence is TGTGCCAGTAGTGCCGGGACGGCCTATGGCTACACCTTC. It specifies CASSAGTAYGYTF. Full variable domain (remainder filled in from reference TRBV19 and TRBJ1-2): DGGITQSPKYLFRKEGQNVTLSCEQNLNHDAMYWYRQDPGQGLRLIYYSQIVNDFQKGDIAEGYSVSREKKESFPLTVTSAQKNPTAFYLCASSAGTAYGYTFGSGTRLTVV.

This chain uses TRBV28 with TRBJ1-1; 10 bases fit TRBD1. V trimming: 6 bases; J trimming: 0 bases; junction bases outside the gene matches: 4. Germline-derived CDR1 and CDR2 are MDHEN and SYDVKM. The CDR3 consists of 15 residues. The CDR3 DNA reads TGTGCCAGCAGACTGACAGGGGGCATGAACACTGAAGCTTTCTTT. This translates into CASRLTGGMNTEAFF.

The CDR3 nucleotides read TGTGCCAGCATTCCCGAGGGGACAGGGGGCTTCAGGCCTGAAGCTTTCTTT. Translating gives CASIPEGTGGFRPEAFF. The rearrangement joins TRBV12-5 to TRBJ1-1; 12 bases align to TRBD1. This CDR3 is built from 17 residues. The germline CDR1 and CDR2 sequences are LGHNT and FRNRAP.

The rearrangement uses TRBV11-3 and TRBJ2-2, with 8 bases that match TRBD2. Trimming cost V 5 bases and J 2 bases; bases outside gene matches: 4. The CDR3 runs 15 residues. CDR1 and CDR2 from the germline V gene are SGHNT and YENEEA. The CDR3 DNA reads as TGTGCCAGCAGCCCCGGGACTAGAAACACCGGGGAGCTGTTTTTT. Translating it yields CASSPGTRNTGELFF.